Following are 8 T cell receptor beta chains from one sample sequenced in a study of T cell changes during pregnancy in multiple sclerosis. Method: immunoSEQ multiplex PCR; TCRdb's copy keeps in-frame clones and lacks some. The sample has approximately 69,000 clones, about 91% seen once. The material sequenced was CD4+ T cells from peripheral blood mononuclear cells, taken in the third trimester of pregnancy. These receptor sequences come from a female donor in good health, enrolled as a control in a pregnancy study.

The chain is built from TRBV4-3 and TRBJ2-1; possible D gene TRBD2, 6 bases. This CDR3 region has 17 residues. Between the trimmed V and J ends, which lost 0 bases and 0 bases, there was a span of 12 bases. CDR1 is LGHNA and CDR2 is YSLEER in the germline V gene. CDR3 in DNA: TGCGCCAGCAGCCAAGATCGGCTAGCGAGCTCCTACAATGAGCAGTTCTTC. Protein sequence: CASSQDRLASSYNEQFF.

V usage is TRBV6-5 and J usage is TRBJ1-1; TRBD1 matches at 9 bases. J gave up 0 bases and V 5 bases, and 4 bases lay outside the gene matches. This CDR3 has 15 amino acids. Germline V gene data show CDR1 as MNHEY and CDR2 as SVGAGI. The CDR3 DNA reads as TGTGCCAGCAGTCCCACAGGGGGCATGAACACTGAAGCTTTCTTT. Translation gives CASSPTGGMNTEAFF.

This chain uses TRBV9 with TRBJ1-4; no clear D. V was shortened by 0 bases and J by 4 bases, with 10 bases between the two germline ends. The CDR3 is made up of 15 amino acids. Germline assignment: CDR1 SGDLS and CDR2 YYNGEE. The CDR3 DNA is TGTGCCAGCAGCGTAGGGCGGAGTTTTAATGAAAAACTGTTTTTT. Its protein product is CASSVGRSFNEKLFF.

The chain couples TRBV15 to TRBJ1-6; D uncertain. The germline V gene encodes CDR1 LNHNV and CDR2 YYDKDF (reference sequence). V lost 0 bases, J lost 5 bases, and 8 bases lay in between. This CDR3 contains 15 residues. This CDR3 reads CATSREADNNSPLHF. The CDR3 nucleotides read TGTGCCACCAGCAGAGAGGCAGATAATAATTCACCCCTCCACTTT.

This chain connects TRBV7-3 to TRBJ2-3, with a tentative D call TRBD2 (7 bases). V was trimmed by 4 bases and J by 2 bases, leaving 16 bases between them. CDR1 and CDR2 (germline): SGHTA, FQGTGA. The length of the CDR3 is 16 residues. CDR3 region: CASSSQGGKDTDTQYF. Written as DNA, the CDR3 is TGTGCCAGCAGCTCACAGGGAGGGAAGGACACAGATACGCAGTATTTT.

The rearrangement joins TRBV5-5 to TRBJ1-5; unclear D gene. Germline V CDR1 and CDR2: SGHKS, YYEKEE (reference sequence). Trimming left V 0 bases short and J 6 bases short, with 10 bases between. The CDR3 covers 14 residues. The CDR3 protein is CASSLGWESQPQHF. CDR3 nucleotide sequence: TGTGCCAGCAGCTTGGGTTGGGAGAGTCAGCCCCAGCATTTT.

The chain links TRBV7-3 to TRBJ1-1; D not certain. Germline assignment: CDR1 SGHTA and CDR2 FQGTGA. Trimming shortened V by 5 bases and J by 1 base, and 11 bases separated the two germline ends. CDR3 length: 14 residues. The CDR3 sequence: CASSTGRGNTEAFF. CDR3 in DNA: TGTGCCAGCAGCACTGGACGGGGGAACACTGAAGCTTTCTTT.

The chain uses TRBV18 and TRBJ1-1, with D unclear. The CDR3 is 14 amino acids. Germline CDR1 reads KGHSH; CDR2 reads LQKENI. V lost 0 bases and J 4 bases, leaving 9 bases between the germline ends. The CDR3 loop is CASSPPGSGTEAFF. The CDR3 nucleotides are TGTGCCAGCTCACCACCCGGGTCGGGCACTGAAGCTTTCTTT.